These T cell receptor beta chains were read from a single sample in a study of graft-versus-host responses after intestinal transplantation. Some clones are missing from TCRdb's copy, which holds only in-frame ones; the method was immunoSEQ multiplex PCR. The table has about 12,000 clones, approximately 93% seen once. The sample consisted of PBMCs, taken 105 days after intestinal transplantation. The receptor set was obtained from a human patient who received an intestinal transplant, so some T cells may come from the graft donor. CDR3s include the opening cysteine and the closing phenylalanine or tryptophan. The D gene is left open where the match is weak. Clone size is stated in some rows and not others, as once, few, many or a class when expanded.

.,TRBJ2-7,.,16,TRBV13,TGTGCCAGCAGCTTTCAGGTGGGGACTTCCGGGTACGAGCAGTACTTC,CASSFQVGTSGYEQYF
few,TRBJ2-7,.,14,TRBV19,TGTGCCAGTAGTATCGACGGGACACCTTACGAGCAGTACTTC,CASSIDGTPYEQYF
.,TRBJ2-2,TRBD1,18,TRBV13,TGTGCCAGCAGCTTAGACAACCCGGGACAGGGCAACACCGGGGAGCTGTTTTTT,CASSLDNPGQGNTGELFF
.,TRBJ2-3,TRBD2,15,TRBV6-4,TGTGCCAGCAGCCCTAGCGGGGGGTCCACAGATACGCAGTATTTT,CASSPSGGSTDTQYF
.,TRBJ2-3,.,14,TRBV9,TGTGCCAGCAGCGTTAGCGGAATCACAGATACGCAGTATTTT,CASSVSGITDTQYF
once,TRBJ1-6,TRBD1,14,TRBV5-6,TGTGCCAGCAGCATTGGACAGGGTAATTCACCCCTCCACTTT,CASSIGQGNSPLHF
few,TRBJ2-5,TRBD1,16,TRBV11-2,TGTGCCAGCAGCTTAGCCCGACAGGGGGTGGAAGAGACCCAGTACTTC,CASSLARQGVEETQYF
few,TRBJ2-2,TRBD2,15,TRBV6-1,TGTGCCAGCAGTGAACTAGCGGGGAACACCGGGGAGCTGTTTTTT,CASSELAGNTGELFF
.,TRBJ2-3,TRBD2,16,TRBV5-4,TGTGCCAGCAGCCTCCGACTAGCGGAGCTCACAGATACGCAGTATTTT,CASSLRLAELTDTQYF
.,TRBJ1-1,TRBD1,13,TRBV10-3,TGTGCCATCTGCGGGACAGAGAACACTGAAGCTTTCTTT,CAICGTENTEAFF
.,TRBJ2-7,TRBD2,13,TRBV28,TGTGCCATAGGACTAGCGGGAGAATACGAGCAGTACTTC,CAIGLAGEYEQYF
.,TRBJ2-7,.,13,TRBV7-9,TGTGCCAGCAGCCACGAGGGCCTCTCCGAGCAGTACTTC,CASSHEGLSEQYF
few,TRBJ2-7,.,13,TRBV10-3,TGTGCCACCCTCGGGGGACGGGGCTACGAGCAGTACTTC,CATLGGRGYEQYF
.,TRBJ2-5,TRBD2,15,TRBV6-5,TGTGCCAGCAATCCCCCGGACCAGGGAGGGGAGACCCAGTACTTC,CASNPPDQGGETQYF
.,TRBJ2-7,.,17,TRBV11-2,TGTGCCAGCAGCTTAGCCGGTGATCCCGTAACTTACTACGAGCAGTACTTC,CASSLAGDPVTYYEQYF
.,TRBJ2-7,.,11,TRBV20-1,TGCAGTGCTGACAAATCCTACGAGCAGTACTTC,CSADKSYEQYF
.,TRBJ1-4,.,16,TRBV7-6,TGTGCCAGCAGCTTAGTCTTAGTTACGACTAATGAAAAACTGTTTTTT,CASSLVLVTTNEKLFF
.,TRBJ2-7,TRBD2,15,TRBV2,TGTGCCAGCACCGGAAGGGCTAGCGGAGTCTACGAGCAGTACTTC,CASTGRASGVYEQYF
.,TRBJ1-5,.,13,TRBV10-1,TGCGCCAGCAGTGGACAGGGCAATCAGCCCCAGCATTTT,CASSGQGNQPQHF
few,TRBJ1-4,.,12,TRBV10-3,TGTGCCATCAGCGGGACAAATGAAAAACTGTTTTTT,CAISGTNEKLFF
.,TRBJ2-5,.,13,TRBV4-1,TGCGCCAGCAGCCAAGGGTCCCAGGAGACCCAGTACTTC,CASSQGSQETQYF
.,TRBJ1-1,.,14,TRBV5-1,TGCGCCAGCAGCTTTCAGGGTGCGAACACTGAAGCTTTCTTT,CASSFQGANTEAFF
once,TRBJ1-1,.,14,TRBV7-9,TGTGCCAGCAGCTTATTGAATGGGAACACTGAAGCTTTCTTT,CASSLLNGNTEAFF
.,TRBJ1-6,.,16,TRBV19,TGTGCCAGTAGAAAGTCGGGAGTCTCCTATAATTCACCCCTCCACTTT,CASRKSGVSYNSPLHF
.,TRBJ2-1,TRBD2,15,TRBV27,TGTGCCAGCAGTTTATCCGGGGGGAGATACAATGAGCAGTTCTTC,CASSLSGGRYNEQFF
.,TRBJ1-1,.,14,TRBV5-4,TGTGCCAGCAGCTTGGGGCAGGTCAACACTGAAGCTTTCTTT,CASSLGQVNTEAFF
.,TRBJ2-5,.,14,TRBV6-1,TGTGCCAGCAGTTTTCCTGACCAAACTTGGACCCAGTACTTC,CASSFPDQTWTQYF
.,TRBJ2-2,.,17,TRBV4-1,TGCGCCAGCAGCCCGGAACACGGAGCCTGGGTGTCCGGGGAGCTGTTTTTT,CASSPEHGAWVSGELFF
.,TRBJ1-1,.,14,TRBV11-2,TGTGCCAGCAGATCCCTGAAGGGGGACACTGAAGCTTTCTTT,CASRSLKGDTEAFF
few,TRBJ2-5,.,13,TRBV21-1,TGTGCCAGCAGCAAAGCGGGGGAAGAGACCCAGTACTTC,CASSKAGEETQYF
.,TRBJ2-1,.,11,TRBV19,TGTGCCAGTAGCAACCCCAATGAGCAGTTCTTC,CASSNPNEQFF
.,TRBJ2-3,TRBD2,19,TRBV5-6,TGTGCCAGCAGCTTGGAGGGGAAACTAGCGGGAGGGCCCACAGATACGCAGTATTTT,CASSLEGKLAGGPTDTQYF